This TCR beta chain was captured in a study of blood T cells in healthy people across ages. Notes on the study in general: It was not possible, with unsorted PBMCs, to conclusively compare naive and antigen-experienced cells. It was the long-lived donors that had more naive CD4+ cells and higher diversity than aged donors. Percentage of naive T cells showed a strong correlation with TCR beta diversity.

Together with a sample-barcoded 5' primer, a J-beta primer mix was included in a second PCR lasting about 7 to 11 cycles. MiXCR, run by TCRdb on the 5' RACE reads, gives a single entry per CDR3 protein. The table has some 900,000 distinct CDR3 sequences, 40% to 60% seen once. Regarding this clonotype: Its antigen is unidentified.

The CDR3 has 14 amino acids. V gave up 7 bases and J gave up 6 bases, with 15 bases separating them. Sequencing used blood. The chain employs TRBV12-3 or TRBV12-4 and TRBJ2-2; possible D gene TRBD2, 6 bases. This clonotype originated in a man aged 30-40 years in good health. CDR3 in DNA: TGTGCCAGCACTTTGGGGGGTCTAGCCGGGGAGCTGTTTTTT. This encodes CASTLGGLAGELFF.